This T cell receptor (beta chain) was recovered during a study of blood T cell repertoires in COVID-19. Study background: From the United States, Italy and Spain came samples of acute and convalescent COVID-19. PBMCs, B-cell-depleted T cells, or T cells provided the cDNA or gDNA that made up the material.

Under the authors' procedure: Researchers report that nucleated cell counts were estimated from reference gene primer amplification. Some clones are missing from TCRdb's copy, which holds only in-frame ones; the method was immunoSEQ multiplex PCR. V, J and clone size are those of that table, while D and trimming were read from the DNA. The table has roughly 70,000 clones, approximately 91% seen once. The receptor was isolated from a man in his 70s with active or convalescent COVID-19. The sequenced sample consisted of peripheral blood.

The CDR3: CSSGWNTEAFF. DNA for the CDR3: TGCAGCTCAGGTTGGAACACTGAAGCTTTCTTT. The V and J genes are TRBV20-1 and TRBJ1-1; D uncertain. The CDR3 is made up of 11 amino acids. The germline V gene has CDR1 DFQATT and CDR2 SNEGSKA (reference sequence).